The next 8 T cell receptor beta chains were all read from a single sample in a study of vaccination and CD4 T cells after COVID-19. Their target antigens are unknown. Treatment given: roughly 10-day PBMC culture with coronavirus spike peptide pools or control peptides (ViraFEST assay). The Oncomine TCR Beta short-read assay sequenced DNA from cultured CD4+ T cells. A single record per CDR3 protein comes from TCRdb applying MiXCR to the PCR reads. Of 10,000 to 12,000 distinct CDR3 sequences listed, roughly 77% are singletons. The material sequenced was CD4+ T cells from blood, cultured in vitro. The source of these receptors is a human donor who had recovered from COVID-19.

The sample holds a few counts of this clonotype. The J gene is TRBJ2-3, the V gene TRBV15, with 10 bases lining up with TRBD2. Germline CDR1 and CDR2: LNHNV and YYDKDF (reference sequence). With 2 bases clipped from V and 1 base from J, the junction kept 9 bases outside the gene matches. CDR3 length equals 18 residues. Here the CDR3 reads CATSRRFSTSGGTDTQYF. DNA for the CDR3: TGTGCCACCAGCAGACGATTCTCCACTAGCGGGGGCACAGATACGCAGTATTTT.

The chain uses TRBV6-4 and TRBJ1-5, with D uncertain. CDR1 is MRHNA, CDR2 SNTAGT, per germline. The germline V and J ends were trimmed by 4 bases and 2 bases, with 15 bases remaining between them. The CDR3 spans 16 residues. CDR3 protein: CASSGRRDSRNQPQHF. The CDR3 DNA sequence: TGTGCCAGCAGTGGCAGGAGGGATTCTCGCAATCAGCCCCAGCATTTT.

The V gene is TRBV6-2 or TRBV6-3, the J gene TRBJ1-2; D gene unclear. Germline V gene lookup returns CDR1 MNHEY and CDR2 SVGEGT. The CDR3 extends over 13 amino acids. Between the trimmed V and J ends, which lost 5 bases and 3 bases, there was a span of 10 bases. CDR3 sequence (DNA): TGTGCCAGCAGTGACCGACCCGACTATGGCTACACCTTC. Residues: CASSDRPDYGYTF.

The J gene is TRBJ1-4, the V gene TRBV7-6, with a possible D match to TRBD1 (6 bases). Trimming stripped 4 bases from V and 8 bases from J, with 14 bases between. The CDR3 runs to 14 residues. CDR1 SGHVS and CDR2 FNYEAQ come from the germline V gene. CDR3 in DNA: TGTGCCAGCAGCTCTATGGGACACCGCGAAAAACTGTTTTTT. This codes for CASSSMGHREKLFF.

This chain joins TRBV15 and TRBJ1-2; 9 nucleotides match TRBD1. J was trimmed by 7 bases and V by 2 bases; bases with no gene match: 5. This CDR3 has 14 residues. The germline V gene has CDR1 LNHNV and CDR2 YYDKDF (reference sequence). CDR3: CATSRKTGGFGYTF. CDR3 coding DNA: TGTGCCACCAGCAGAAAGACAGGGGGATTTGGCTACACCTTC. Together with reference TRBV15 and TRBJ1-2, the CDR3 gives the full variable domain: DAMVIQNPRYQVTQFGKPVTLSCSQTLNHNVMYWYQQKSSQAPKLLFHYYDKDFNNEADTPDNFQSRRPNTSFCFLDIRSPGLGDTAMYLCATSRKTGGFGYTFGSGTRLTVV.

The genes are TRBV6-5 and TRBJ1-5; possibly TRBD1 for D (5 bases). Germline CDR1 and CDR2: MNHEY and SVGAGI. Trimming cost V 0 bases and J 6 bases, with 9 bases left between them. This CDR3 is built from 14 residues. The CDR3: CASSYSGESQPQHF. DNA of the CDR3: TGTGCCAGCAGTTACTCGGGGGAAAGTCAGCCCCAGCATTTT.

The V gene is TRBV7-9, the J gene TRBJ1-1; no firm D call. Germline V CDR1 and CDR2: SEHNR, FQNEAQ (reference sequence). V was shortened by 5 bases and J by 2 bases, with 12 bases between the two germline ends. The CDR3 loop spans 14 amino acids. CDR3 sequence: CASSLTGTNTEAFF. The CDR3 nucleotides are TGTGCCAGCAGCCTGACGGGTACCAACACTGAAGCTTTCTTT.

In its sample, this clonotype ranks as large. The chain is built from TRBV24-1 and TRBJ2-7, with D possibly matching TRBD2 (5 bases). Trimming shortened V by 4 bases and J by 2 bases, and 14 bases separated the two germline ends. CDR1 and CDR2 from the germline V gene are KGHDR and SFDVKD. There are 15 residues in the CDR3. Here the CDR3 reads CATSDPRDRTYEQYF. CDR3 sequence (DNA): TGTGCCACCAGTGACCCCCGGGATCGTACCTACGAGCAGTACTTC.